The present TCR beta chain was sequenced within a study of CD4 and CD8 cells across lung adenocarcinoma regions (dated by TCRdb to the late 2010s). Study-level background: The study compared tumor centers with tumor margins to examine intratumor heterogeneity of the T cell receptor repertoire.

Patients with localized lung adenocarcinoma, a subtype of non-small cell lung cancer, were used as donors. These samples came from the margins of localized lung adenocarcinomas. For TCR repertoire analysis, CD8+ T cells taken from tumor tissue were profiled apart from CD4+ T cells. As for this clonotype: What antigen it recognizes has not been identified. Relative to the germline gene, one junction end is altered; a read error may explain this.

Libraries were prepared through PCR. The sample was run on a HiSeq X Ten. TCRdb trimmed the raw reads at Q25, called clones with MiXCR and kept productive beta chains. CDR3 protein sequences are deduplicated, and each keeps its most common genes and DNA. For this sample the table gives 9,000 or so distinct CDR3 sequences, of which roughly 50% were detected only once. The ten most abundant clones make up roughly 48% of the sample. The CDR3 spans 14 residues, from the cysteine through the phenylalanine. Only the CDR3 region is kept as DNA, spanning 42 bases read in frame from base 1. Looking up the germline V gene yields CDR1 SGHTA and CDR2 FQGNSA.

The rearranged chain carries TRBV7-2 and TRBJ2-5; the D gene assignment is perhaps TRBD1 or TRBD2, with each matching 5 bases. This sequence was found in a female donor with lung adenocarcinoma. The CD4 and CD8 labels of this study may be unreliable. The material sequenced was CD8+ T cells from the margin of a lung tumor. In the paper's terms, the cell subset or site label means: tumor margin region. The CDR3 protein is CASSFGTSLGTQTF. The sequence in DNA is TGTGCCAGCAGCTTCGGAACCTCGTTAGGGACCCAGACTTTC.